These 15 T cell receptor beta chains were sequenced from one sample in a study of T cells in Graves' hyperthyroidism and ophthalmopathy. The CDR3 regions of TCR beta were amplified from RNA transcripts. First-round RT-PCR with HTBI primers amplified the TCR CDR3 region. Each CDR3 protein gets one entry after TCRdb re-called the multiplex PCR reads with MiXCR. The table has about 520,000 distinct CDR3 sequences, 24% seen once. Sequenced material: blood. These receptors originate from a woman between 25 and 40 years old with Graves' ophthalmopathy.

This clonotype appeared many times. The chain couples TRBV7-2 to TRBJ1-2, with 9 bases aligning to TRBD1. The J segment lost 8 bases and the V segment lost 3 bases, leaving 7 bases of the junction unmatched. The CDR3 sequence is 14 residues long. CDR1 is SGHTA, CDR2 FQGNSA, per germline. The CDR3 region has the DNA TGTGCCAGCAGCTTGGGACAGGGTTTGGGCGGCTACACCTTC. Its protein product is CASSLGQGLGGYTF.

This clonotype was observed at least ten times. V gene TRBV28 combines with J gene TRBJ1-5, with D possibly being TRBD1 (5 bases). CDR1 and CDR2 from the germline V gene are MDHEN and SYDVKM. Deletions cut 6 bases from V and 4 bases from J, with 19 bases between. This CDR3 is built from 16 residues. The CDR3 nucleotides are TGTGCCAGCAGCCAAGCCCGGCAGGGCGGGAATCAGCCCCAGCATTTT. This encodes CASSQARQGGNQPQHF.

This clonotype has only one observation. One end of the junction does not line up with germline, which may come from a read error. V gene TRBV6-1 combines with J gene TRBJ2-7, with TRBD1 matching over 7 bases. The CDR3 runs to 14 residues. From germline, CDR1 is MNHNS and CDR2 SASEGT. The DNA of the CDR3 is TGTGCCAGCAGCCCCGGACAGGCAATAGGCGAGCCGTACTTC. Encoded protein: CASSPGQAIGEPYF.

In the case of this clonotype: A junction boundary mismatches the germline segment, possibly from a read error. The chain recombines TRBV7-2 with TRBJ2-2; unclear D gene. The CDR3 spans 13 residues. Germline lookup yields CDR1 SGHTA and CDR2 FQGNSA. The CDR3 nucleotides read TGTGGCAGCAGCTTAGGTGGCACCGGGGAGCTGTTTTTT. Translated, it gives CGSSLGGTGELFF.

This clonotype was counted many times. The rearrangement joins TRBV11-1 to TRBJ2-2; 10 bases agree with TRBD1. The CDR3 is 16 residues long. The V gene end was trimmed by 4 bases and the J gene end by 4 bases; junction bases not matched to a gene: 6. Germline CDR1 and CDR2: SGHAT and FQDESV (reference sequence). CDR3 sequence reads: CASSSSGQGVTGELFF. As DNA, the CDR3 is TGTGCCAGCAGCTCAAGCGGACAGGGGGTCACCGGGGAGCTGTTTTTT.

This clonotype was seen a few times. This chain joins TRBV5-1 and TRBJ1-6; the match to TRBD1 covers 7 bases. Germline V gene data show CDR1 as SGHRS and CDR2 as YFSETQ. This CDR3 has 14 residues. The ends lost 5 bases at V and 7 bases at J; junction bases unmatched: 6. CDR3 bases: TGCGCCAGCAGTCACGGGACAGAAAATTCACCCCTCCACTTT. Its protein product is CASSHGTENSPLHF.

Ten or more counts support this clonotype. The gene calls are TRBV5-4 and TRBJ2-5; perhaps TRBD1 as D (6 bases). Germline V lookup: CDR1 SGHNT, CDR2 YYREEE (reference sequence). The CDR3 contains 16 residues. V was pared by 4 bases and J by 5 bases, with 21 bases between. The chain's CDR3 is CASSPPLGNGGETQYF. The CDR3 DNA follows: TGTGCCAGCAGCCCCCCATTAGGGAATGGGGGCGAGACCCAGTACTTC.

In this sample, this clonotype turned up a few times. V gene TRBV15 combines with J gene TRBJ1-3; D is uncertain. CDR3 length: 13 residues. Looked up from germline, CDR1 is LNHNV and CDR2 is YYDKDF (reference sequence). Between the trimmed V and J ends, which lost 0 bases and 2 bases, there was a span of 2 bases. DNA for the CDR3: TGTGCCACCAGCAGAGAAGCTGGAAACACCATATATTTT. Translation: CATSREAGNTIYF.

In this sample, this clonotype turned up many times. The chain uses TRBV6-1 and TRBJ1-5; TRBD1 aligns across 7 bases. Trimming took 6 bases from V and 0 from J; bases not matched to a gene: 5. Germline V lookup: CDR1 MNHNS, CDR2 SASEGT. The CDR3 loop spans 15 amino acids. CDR3 loop: CASRTDRDSNQPQHF. CDR3 coding DNA: TGTGCCAGCAGAACTGACAGGGATAGCAATCAGCCCCAGCATTTT.

In its sample, this clonotype was seen a few times. The V and J genes are TRBV5-1 and TRBJ1-1, with D uncertain. The CDR3 is made up of 14 amino acids. Trimming took 1 base from V and 2 from J, leaving 9 bases between them. Germline CDR1 reads SGHRS; CDR2 reads YFSETQ. This chain's CDR3 is CASSLQLVNTEAFF. CDR3 sequence (DNA): TGCGCCAGCAGCTTGCAGTTGGTAAACACTGAAGCTTTCTTT. Full variable domain (missing parts from reference TRBV5-1 and TRBJ1-1): KAGVTQTPRYLIKTRGQQVTLSCSPISGHRSVSWYQQTPGQGLQFLFEYFSETQRNKGNFPGRFSGRQFSNSRSEMNVSTLELGDSALYLCASSLQLVNTEAFFGQGTRLTVV.

V and J are TRBV29-1 and TRBJ2-7; no reliable D call. This CDR3 comprises 11 residues. The germline V gene has CDR1 SQVTM and CDR2 ANQGSEA. The V and J ends lost 5 bases and 4 bases respectively, with 9 bases between them. CDR3 DNA: TGCAGCGTTTGGACCTATTACGAGCAGTACTTC. Translation: CSVWTYYEQYF.

This clonotype was counted a few times. This chain uses TRBV4-1 with TRBJ1-5, with 9 bases that match TRBD1. V was pared by 1 base and J by 1 base, with 5 bases of the junction left unmatched. CDR3 length: 17 residues. Per the germline V gene, CDR1 is MGHRA and CDR2 is YSYEKL. CDR3 in amino acids: CASSQGTGGISNQPQHF. The DNA of the CDR3 is TGCGCCAGCAGCCAAGGCACAGGGGGCATAAGCAATCAGCCCCAGCATTTT.

This chain uses TRBV7-3 with TRBJ2-5; TRBD2 aligns across 7 bases. From germline, CDR1 is SGHTA and CDR2 FQGTGA. V shed 6 bases and J 5 bases; nucleotides not matched to a gene: 12. The CDR3 consists of 15 residues. The CDR3 loop is CASSPSGAGRETQYF. DNA for the CDR3: TGTGCCAGCAGTCCCTCAGGAGCGGGGCGGGAGACCCAGTACTTC.

The chain employs TRBV28 and TRBJ1-1; 8 nucleotides align to TRBD1. This CDR3 region has 14 residues. Per the germline V gene, CDR1 is MDHEN and CDR2 is SYDVKM. The J segment lost 5 bases and the V segment lost 7 bases, leaving 9 bases of the junction unmatched. CDR3 sequence: CASNQGAVRTEAFF. In DNA form, the CDR3 reads TGTGCCAGCAACCAGGGGGCGGTGAGAACTGAAGCTTTCTTT.

This sequence joins TRBV28 and TRBJ2-7; 7 bases are shared with TRBD2. CDR1 is MDHEN and CDR2 is SYDVKM in the germline V gene. The junction had 7 bases not matched to a gene; V was cut back by 7 bases and J by 4 bases. CDR3 length equals 13 residues. CDR3 sequence: CASTDGGTYEQYF. The CDR3 DNA reads TGTGCCAGCACGGACGGGGGGACTTACGAGCAGTACTTC.